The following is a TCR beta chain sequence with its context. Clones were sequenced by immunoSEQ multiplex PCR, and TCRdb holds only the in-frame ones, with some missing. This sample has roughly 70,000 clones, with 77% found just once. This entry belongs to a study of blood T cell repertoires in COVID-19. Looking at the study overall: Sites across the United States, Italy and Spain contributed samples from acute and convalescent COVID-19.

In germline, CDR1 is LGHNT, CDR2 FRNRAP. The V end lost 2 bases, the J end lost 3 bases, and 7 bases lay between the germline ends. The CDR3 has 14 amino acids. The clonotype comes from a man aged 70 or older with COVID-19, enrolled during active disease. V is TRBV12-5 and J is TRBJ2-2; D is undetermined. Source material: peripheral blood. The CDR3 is CASGLLADTGELFF. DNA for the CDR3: TGTGCTAGTGGTTTGCTGGCAGACACCGGGGAGCTGTTTTTT.